This TCR beta chain came from a study of control samples from healthy donors and cancer patients. The CDR3 has 13 residues. V was cut by 4 bases and J by 2 bases, with 8 bases left in between. Germline CDR1 is LGHDT and CDR2 is YNNKEL (reference sequence). Using immunoSEQ multiplex PCR, the repertoire was profiled, and TCRdb retains in-frame clones only, with some absent. This sample has 70,000 or so clones, with roughly 91% found just once. The specimen sequenced was PBMCs. The chain carries TRBV3-1 (or the pseudogene TRBV3-2) and TRBJ2-5; D is unclear. The TCR originated in a man between 60 and 75 years old with lung cancer. The CDR3 region has the DNA TGTGCCAGCAGCCCGAGAAAACAAGAGACCCAGTACTTC. This codes for CASSPRKQETQYF.